This T cell receptor (beta chain) was identified during a study of tumor and adjacent non-tumor tissue in lung cancer (dated by TCRdb to 2016 to 2019). About the investigation overall: By cancer type, the cohort comprised 12 adenocarcinoma patients, 2 squamous cell carcinoma patients and 1 small cell lung cancer patient. The roughly 15 patients were aged about 31 to 85 years, included about 10 men and 5 women, and had TNM stage I to III disease. A total of some 130 million productive TCRbeta reads were generated by sequencing, corresponding to an average of about 4.17 million reads per sample. Using bulk TCRbeta repertoires from over twelve lung cancer patients, the study set lung tumor tissue side by side with matched distant non-tumor lung tissue. Approximately 31 paired specimens, one tumor and one normal lung sample per patient, were profiled by TCRbeta CDR3 sequencing.

A word on this clonotype: No cognate antigen has been identified for it. No base quality values were provided; no much bigger clone lies one nucleotide off.

The protocol used for the library was multiplex PCR. TCRdb shows the sequencer as Illumina HiSeq 2500. Following protocols modified from ARM-PCR, the researchers constructed TCRbeta libraries through three rounds of nested PCR with primers (Table S4). Before sequencing, PCR products of 200-500 bp were excised from the gel and purified with the QIAquick gel extraction kit. As for the original processing: Trimmomatic was used to clean the reads, FLASH was used to merge the reads into complete CDR3 sequences, and MiTCR was used to assign the reads to V(D)J germline segments. Clonal diversity was calculated as the inverse Simpson's index using VDJtools. Productive reads were defined as in-frame sequences without a premature stop codon. TCRdb trimmed public reads at Q25 via fastp, called clones via MiXCR and kept in-frame beta chains. Identical CDR3 proteins give one entry, which carries the most common genes and DNA. TCRdb's processing, not the study's, gives the V and J calls here. A total of about 68,000 distinct CDR3 sequences appear in this sample, just under 60% of them only once. Jointly, the top ten make up around 20% of the sample.

Points the paper makes about the study in general: TCR diversity was significantly higher in younger patients, and greater tumor TCR diversity was associated with shorter overall survival and shorter disease-free survival. The cohort had only about 16 patients, and the authors noted that larger samples and more detailed clinical data are needed. Because peripheral blood was not sequenced, blood TCRbeta repertoires in the lung cancer patients of the study were not examined. A significantly larger cumulative share of the repertoire was made up by the top 100 clones in normal lung than in tumor tissue. Tumor tissue showed significantly greater TCR diversity (inverse Simpson) than normal lung tissue (approximately 430 vs 150, P = 0.0075, Mann-Whitney U test). Neither the sequencing platform nor unique molecular identifiers are mentioned in the methods.

RNA was isolated from bulk, unsorted tissue, and RNA quality was assessed with a NanoDrop ND-1000 and an Agilent 2100. All donors had newly diagnosed lung cancer, had not received prior chemotherapy, and were admitted for thoracic surgery in China between August and November 2014. Patients with previous radiotherapy or chemotherapy, or with another concurrent cancer, were excluded from the study. Surgical tissue pieces of about 1-2.3 cm3 were preserved in RNAlater solution and were kept at -80 degrees C until use. Trimming removed 5 bases from V and 4 bases from J, leaving 17 bases between the germline ends. From a lookup of the germline V gene, CDR1 and CDR2 are SGHAT and FQNNGV. The CDR3, from cysteine to phenylalanine, totals 15 residues. Solely the CDR3 DNA is kept, with 45 bases framed from the first base.

The V gene is TRBV11-2 and the J gene is TRBJ1-2; matching of 5 bases hints at TRBD1 as the D gene. Sequenced material: lung tumor tissue. The sequence came from a man aged 45-60 years with non-small cell lung cancer. The CDR3 sequence is CASSISRDGFYGYTF. The sequenced DNA is TGTGCCAGCAGCATATCCCGGGACGGATTCTATGGCTACACCTTC. The CDR3, completed at both ends by the reference TRBV11-2 and TRBJ1-2 genes, gives the full variable domain EAGVAQSPRYKIIEKRQSVAFWCNPISGHATLYWYQQILGQGPKLLIQFQNNGVVDDSQLPKDRFSAERLKGVDSTLKIQPAKLEDSAVYLCASSISRDGFYGYTFGSGTRLTVV.